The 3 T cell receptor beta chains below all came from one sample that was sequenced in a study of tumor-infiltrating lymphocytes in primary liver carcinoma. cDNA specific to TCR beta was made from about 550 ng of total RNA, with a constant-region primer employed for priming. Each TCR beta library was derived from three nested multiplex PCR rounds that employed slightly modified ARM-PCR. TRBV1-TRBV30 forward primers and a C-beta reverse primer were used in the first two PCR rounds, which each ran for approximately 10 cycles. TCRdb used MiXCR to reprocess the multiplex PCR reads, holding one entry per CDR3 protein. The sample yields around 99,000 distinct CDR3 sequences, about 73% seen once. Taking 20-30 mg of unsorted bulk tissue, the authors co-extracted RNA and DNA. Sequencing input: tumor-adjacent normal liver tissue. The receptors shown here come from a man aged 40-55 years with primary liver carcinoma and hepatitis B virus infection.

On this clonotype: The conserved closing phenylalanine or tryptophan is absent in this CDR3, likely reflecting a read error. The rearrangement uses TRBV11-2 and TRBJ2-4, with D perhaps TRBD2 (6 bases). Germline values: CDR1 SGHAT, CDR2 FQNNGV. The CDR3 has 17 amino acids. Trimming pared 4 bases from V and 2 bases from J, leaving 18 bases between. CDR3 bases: TGTGCCAGCAGCTCAGATGGGGAGGCAGGACCCAAAAACATTCAGTACTCC. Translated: CASSSDGEAGPKNIQYS.

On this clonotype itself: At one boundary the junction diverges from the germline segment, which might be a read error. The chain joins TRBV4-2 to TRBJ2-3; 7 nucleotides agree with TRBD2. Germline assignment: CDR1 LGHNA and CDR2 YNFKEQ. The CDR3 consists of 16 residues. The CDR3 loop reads CANSRPEAGRLDTHYF. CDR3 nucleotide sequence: TGTGCCAACAGCCGTCCGGAAGCGGGAAGGTTAGATACACACTATTTT.

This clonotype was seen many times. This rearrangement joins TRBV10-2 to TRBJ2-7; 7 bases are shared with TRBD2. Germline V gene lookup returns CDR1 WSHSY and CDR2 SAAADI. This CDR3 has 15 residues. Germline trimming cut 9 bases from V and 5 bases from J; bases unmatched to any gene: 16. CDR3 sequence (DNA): TGCGCCAGAGAGCGGAAGCGGGACGCTTCACACGAGCAGTACTTC. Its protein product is CARERKRDASHEQYF.